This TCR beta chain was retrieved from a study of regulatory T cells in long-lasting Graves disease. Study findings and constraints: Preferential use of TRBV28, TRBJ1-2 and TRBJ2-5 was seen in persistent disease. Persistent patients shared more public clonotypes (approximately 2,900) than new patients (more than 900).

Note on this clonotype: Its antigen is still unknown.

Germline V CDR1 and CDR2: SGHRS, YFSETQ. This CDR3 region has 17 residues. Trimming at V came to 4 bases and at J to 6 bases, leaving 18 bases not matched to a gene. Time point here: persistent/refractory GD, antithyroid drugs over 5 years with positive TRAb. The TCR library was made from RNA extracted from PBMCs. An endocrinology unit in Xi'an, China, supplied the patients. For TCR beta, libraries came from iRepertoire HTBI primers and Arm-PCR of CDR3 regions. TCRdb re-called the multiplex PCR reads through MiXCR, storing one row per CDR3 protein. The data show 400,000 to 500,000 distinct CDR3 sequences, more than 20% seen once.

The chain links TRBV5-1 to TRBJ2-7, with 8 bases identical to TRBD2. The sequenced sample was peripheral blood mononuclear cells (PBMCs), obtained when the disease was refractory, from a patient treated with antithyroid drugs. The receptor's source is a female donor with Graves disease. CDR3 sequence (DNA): TGCGCCAGCAGCCCTCCCACGGTATCCGGGAGGGCCGGCGAGCAGTACTTC. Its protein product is CASSPPTVSGRAGEQYF.